Listed below are T cell receptor beta chains from one sample, sequenced in a study of identical twins. TCRdb re-called the 5' RACE reads with MiXCR, one entry per CDR3 protein. The table lists under 800,000 distinct CDR3 sequences, less than 25% of them singletons, with 4.3% in the top ten. These records were also assigned to another study, of T cells expressing NK-cell markers.

Source material: PBMCs. These TCRs come from a woman in her late teens or twenties in good health. Each CDR3 is given with its conserved first and last residue. Each record gives: J gene, clone size, D gene, V gene, CDR3 protein, CDR3 DNA. D genes are given only for firm matches. Where a row states a size, it is once, few, many or the class of an expanded clone; other rows omit it.

>TRBJ2-5|-|TRBD2|TRBV7-2
CASTSAAGEGSQYF
TGTGCCAGCACCTCGGCGGCGGGAGAGGGGTCCCAGTACTTC
>TRBJ2-3|-|TRBD2|TRBV9
CASRPSGGALDTQYF
TGTGCCAGCAGACCTAGCGGGGGGGCCTTAGATACGCAGTATTTT
>TRBJ1-1|few|TRBD1|TRBV7-2
CASRFDRGFTEAFF
TGTGCCAGCAGATTCGACAGGGGTTTCACTGAAGCTTTCTTT
>TRBJ2-3|-|TRBD2|TRBV20-1
CSALAGGRSDTQYF
TGCAGTGCACTGGCGGGGGGGAGGTCGGATACGCAGTATTTT
>TRBJ2-7|many|-|TRBV12-3/TRBV12-4
CASSSPTGTSSYEQYF
TGTGCCAGCAGTTCCCCTACAGGGACCAGCTCCTACGAGCAGTACTTC
>TRBJ1-1|-|-|TRBV6-5
CASSYPPNTEAFF
TGTGCCAGCAGTTACCCTCCGAACACTGAAGCTTTCTTT
>TRBJ1-5|few|-|TRBV20-1
CSAYSSNQPQHF
TGCAGTGCGTACAGTAGCAATCAGCCCCAGCATTTT
>TRBJ2-6|-|-|TRBV20-1
CSARDLGQLTSGGANVLTF
TGCAGTGCTAGAGACCTCGGACAGCTCACCTCGGGGGGGGCCAACGTCCTGACTTTC
>TRBJ2-3|few|-|TRBV29-1
CSVGTFTDTQYF
TGCAGCGTTGGGACTTTCACAGATACGCAGTATTTT
>TRBJ2-7|few|TRBD1|TRBV12-3/TRBV12-4
CASSRDRAEQYF
TGTGCCAGCAGCCGGGACAGGGCCGAGCAGTACTTC
>TRBJ2-3|few|TRBD2|TRBV9
CASSVAGGGPDTQYF
TGTGCCAGCAGCGTAGCCGGGGGGGGCCCAGATACGCAGTATTTT
>TRBJ1-2|-|TRBD1|TRBV20-1
CSAATGNGYTF
TGCAGTGCCGCGACAGGGAACGGCTACACCTTC
>TRBJ2-1|many|TRBD1|TRBV12-3/TRBV12-4
CALRQGIYNEQFF
TGTGCCCTACGACAGGGGATCTACAATGAGCAGTTCTTC
>TRBJ1-2|few|-|TRBV12-3/TRBV12-4
CASRGGVGYTF
TGTGCCAGCAGGGGAGGGGTTGGCTACACCTTC
>TRBJ1-1|-|-|TRBV30
CAWRDRQNTEAFF
TGTGCCTGGCGTGACAGACAGAACACTGAAGCTTTCTTT
>TRBJ2-7|-|-|TRBV5-5
CASRETLAHDEQYF
TGTGCCAGCAGAGAGACACTTGCCCATGACGAGCAGTACTTC
>TRBJ2-5|few|TRBD2|TRBV2
CASSSFLSGGEETQYF
TGTGCCAGCAGTAGCTTTCTTAGCGGGGGGGAAGAGACCCAGTACTTC
>TRBJ1-1|-|TRBD1|TRBV12-3/TRBV12-4
CASSSGTVFSEAFF
TGTGCCAGCAGTTCCGGGACAGTCTTCTCTGAAGCTTTCTTT
>TRBJ2-7|-|TRBD1|TRBV6-1
CASRTGTGYYEQYF
TGTGCCAGCAGAACCGGGACAGGGTACTACGAGCAGTACTTC
>TRBJ2-1|few|-|TRBV11-2
CASSLDLKQIRTANEQFF
TGTGCCAGCAGCTTAGATTTAAAGCAAATACGGACGGCCAATGAGCAGTTCTTC
>TRBJ2-1|few|TRBD2|TRBV7-9
CASKLAGENNEQFF
TGTGCCAGCAAACTAGCGGGAGAGAACAATGAGCAGTTCTTC
>TRBJ2-1|-|-|TRBV15
CATSRGAVNEQFF
TGTGCCACCAGCAGAGGAGCGGTCAATGAGCAGTTCTTC
>TRBJ2-2|few|-|TRBV12-1
CASSPHRFAGELFF
TGTGCCAGCAGCCCCCACCGGTTTGCCGGGGAGCTGTTTTTT
>TRBJ2-3|many|TRBD2|TRBV3-1
CASSRLAGSTDTQYF
TGTGCCAGCAGCCGACTAGCGGGAAGCACAGATACGCAGTATTTT
>TRBJ2-1|many|-|TRBV6-5
CASSYSRPYNEQFF
TGTGCCAGCAGTTACTCGAGACCCTACAATGAGCAGTTCTTC
>TRBJ2-2|-|-|TRBV29-1
CSSTRTGDGELFF
TGCAGCTCGACCCGGACGGGAGACGGGGAGCTGTTTTTT
>TRBJ2-1|many|-|TRBV29-1
CSVVESRNEQFF
TGCAGCGTTGTCGAGTCTCGCAATGAGCAGTTCTTC
>TRBJ2-1|few|TRBD2|TRBV6-2/TRBV6-3
CASSQTSGRVAEQFF
TGTGCCAGCAGTCAGACTAGCGGGAGAGTCGCTGAGCAGTTCTTC
>TRBJ2-2|-|TRBD1|TRBV20-1
CSATGQTNTGELFF
TGCAGTGCAACGGGACAGACGAACACCGGGGAGCTGTTTTTT
>TRBJ1-1|-|-|TRBV5-1
CASSLAPGIGTEAFF
TGCGCCAGCAGCTTGGCCCCAGGGATTGGGACTGAAGCTTTCTTT
>TRBJ2-7|-|-|TRBV20-1
CSARDDGAGYEQYF
TGCAGTGCTAGAGATGACGGCGCAGGCTACGAGCAGTACTTC
>TRBJ2-1|many|-|TRBV5-6
CASSLIGTSGLSNEQFF
TGTGCCAGCAGCTTGATCGGGACGTCGGGCCTAAGCAATGAGCAGTTCTTC
>TRBJ2-1|-|TRBD1|TRBV5-1
CASSFTGGSYNEQFF
TGCGCCAGCAGCTTCACAGGGGGAAGCTATAATGAGCAGTTCTTC
>TRBJ2-2|many|TRBD2|TRBV12-3/TRBV12-4
CASLSGSTGELFF
TGTGCCAGCCTTAGCGGGAGTACCGGGGAGCTGTTTTTT
>TRBJ2-7|-|TRBD2|TRBV11-2
CASSLRPTSDVSEQYF
TGTGCCAGCAGCTTAAGACCCACTAGCGATGTTTCCGAGCAGTACTTC
>TRBJ2-1|-|TRBD2|TRBV20-1
CSATLFGGGPYNEQFF
TGCAGTGCTACCCTTTTTGGGGGAGGGCCTTACAATGAGCAGTTCTTC
>TRBJ1-1|few|-|TRBV29-1
CSAGLTGEAFF
TGCAGCGCTGGCCTGACAGGTGAAGCTTTCTTT
>TRBJ2-2|few|TRBD1|TRBV5-5
CASSYGQGLNTGELFF
TGTGCCAGCAGCTACGGACAGGGGCTAAACACCGGGGAGCTGTTTTTT
>TRBJ2-1|many|-|TRBV6-1
CASRAPGPNEQFF
TGTGCCAGCAGGGCCCCCGGACCCAATGAGCAGTTCTTC
>TRBJ2-7|-|-|TRBV10-1
CASSEDGVRDEQYF
TGCGCCAGCAGTGAGGACGGGGTTCGGGACGAGCAGTACTTC
>TRBJ2-1|-|TRBD1|TRBV6-5
CASSYSGTGVLEQFF
TGTGCCAGCAGTTACTCAGGGACAGGGGTGCTTGAGCAGTTCTTC
>TRBJ2-1|many|-|TRBV20-1
CSARGGGPYNEQFF
TGCAGTGCTAGGGGGGGGGGCCCCTACAATGAGCAGTTCTTC
>TRBJ2-1|-|TRBD2|TRBV20-1
CSASFLAGGGEQFF
TGCAGTGCTAGTTTCCTAGCGGGGGGAGGAGAGCAGTTCTTC
>TRBJ1-2|few|-|TRBV10-3
CAISDVMVRGAEGYTF
TGTGCCATCAGTGATGTTATGGTGAGGGGGGCAGAAGGCTACACCTTC
>TRBJ2-7|-|-|TRBV20-1
CSASKGFSYEQYF
TGCAGTGCTAGCAAGGGGTTCTCCTACGAGCAGTACTTC
>TRBJ2-3|-|-|TRBV10-3
CAIRSTTDTQYF
TGTGCCATCAGGTCTACAACAGATACGCAGTATTTT
>TRBJ2-5|-|-|TRBV5-1
CASSIGQTKGETQYF
TGCGCCAGCAGCATCGGACAGACCAAGGGGGAGACCCAGTACTTC
>TRBJ2-3|-|TRBD2|TRBV27
CATKNGTSNSQGF
TGTGCCACCAAGAATGGGACTAGCAACTCTCAGGGTTTT
>TRBJ1-4|few|-|TRBV27
CASSSTLPRSEKLFF
TGTGCCAGCAGTTCGACATTGCCCCGGAGCGAAAAACTGTTTTTT
>TRBJ1-2|many|-|TRBV27
CATRVGRYGYTF
TGTGCCACCCGAGTAGGGCGCTATGGCTACACCTTC
>TRBJ2-1|many|-|TRBV6-4
CASSERFSYNEQFF
TGTGCCAGCAGTGAAAGGTTCTCCTACAATGAGCAGTTCTTC
>TRBJ2-2|-|-|TRBV5-1
CASSWQGPGELFF
TGCGCCAGCAGCTGGCAGGGGCCCGGGGAGCTGTTTTTT
>TRBJ2-7|-|TRBD2|TRBV7-7
CASSLGLAGLSEQYF
TGTGCCAGCAGCTTAGGCCTAGCGGGACTCTCCGAGCAGTACTTC
>TRBJ2-3|-|-|TRBV6-1
CASSPRNGITDTQYF
TGTGCCAGCAGCCCCCGCAACGGGATCACAGATACGCAGTATTTT